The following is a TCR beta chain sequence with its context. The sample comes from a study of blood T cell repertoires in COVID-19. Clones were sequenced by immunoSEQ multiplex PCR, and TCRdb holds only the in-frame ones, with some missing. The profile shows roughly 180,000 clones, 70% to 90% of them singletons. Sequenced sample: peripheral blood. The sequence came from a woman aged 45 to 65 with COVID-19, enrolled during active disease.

The CDR3 is CASSPTGVGGSEAFF. DNA for the CDR3: TGTGCCAGCAGCCCGACGGGAGTCGGTGGTTCTGAAGCTTTCTTT. The genes are TRBV7-3 and TRBJ1-1; D remains unclear. The CDR3 totals 15 residues. The germline V gene encodes CDR1 SGHTA and CDR2 FQGTGA. Deletions cut 5 bases from V and 6 bases from J, with 19 bases between.